This is a list of T cell receptor beta chains from one sample in a study of a mutant IDH1 vaccine in newly diagnosed glioma. Repertoires were generated with immunoSEQ multiplex PCR, while TCRdb's copy carries only in-frame clones and drops some. This sample has 30,000 to 35,000 clones, with just under 90% found just once. No antigen has been assigned to these receptors. The sample in question was PBMCs, obtained from a glioma patient whose treatment included an IDH1 peptide vaccine. All receptors derive from a woman aged 25 to 45 with glioma. CDR3s include the opening cysteine and the closing phenylalanine or tryptophan. Each record gives: D gene, J gene, V gene, clone size, CDR3 DNA, CDR3 protein. D genes are given only for firm matches. Clone size is given for some rows only: seen once, a few or many times, or a class if the clone is expanded.

d_call: .; j_call: TRBJ1-2; v_call: TRBV4-3; clone_size: .; cdr3_nt: TGCGCCAGCAGCCAAGCGGGTTCAGGGAGCGGCTACACCTTC; cdr3_aa: CASSQAGSGSGYTF
d_call: .; j_call: TRBJ1-5; v_call: TRBV6-1; clone_size: .; cdr3_nt: TGTGCCAGCGCGCGTCGCAATCAGCCCCAGCATTTT; cdr3_aa: CASARRNQPQHF
d_call: .; j_call: TRBJ2-7; v_call: TRBV10-1; clone_size: once; cdr3_nt: TGCGCCAGCAGTGAGTCAGGGGTTGGGGGGGCTGACGAGCAGTACTTC; cdr3_aa: CASSESGVGGADEQYF
d_call: .; j_call: TRBJ2-2; v_call: TRBV2; clone_size: .; cdr3_nt: TGTGCCAGCAGTGGTCGAGGGGGACGGAACACCGGGGAGCTGTTTTTT; cdr3_aa: CASSGRGGRNTGELFF
d_call: .; j_call: TRBJ1-1; v_call: TRBV7-9; clone_size: .; cdr3_nt: TGTGCCAGCTCCAGGGTGGGGGTAGACACTGAAGCTTTCTTT; cdr3_aa: CASSRVGVDTEAFF
d_call: .; j_call: TRBJ1-2; v_call: TRBV6-5; clone_size: .; cdr3_nt: TGTGCCAGCCGCATCAACAGGGAAACAGGTGGCTACACCTTC; cdr3_aa: CASRINRETGGYTF
d_call: .; j_call: TRBJ2-7; v_call: TRBV2; clone_size: .; cdr3_nt: TGTGCCAGCAGTGTGACCGAGCAGTACTTC; cdr3_aa: CASSVTEQYF
d_call: .; j_call: TRBJ1-6; v_call: TRBV7-9; clone_size: .; cdr3_nt: TGTGCCAGCAGCTATGGACCCACGGGGTCACCCCTCCACTTT; cdr3_aa: CASSYGPTGSPLHF
d_call: .; j_call: TRBJ2-2; v_call: TRBV5-1; clone_size: .; cdr3_nt: TGCGCCAGCAGCTTGAAAGGTTTAGCGGCAGGCGGTTCCGGGGAGCTGTTTTTT; cdr3_aa: CASSLKGLAAGGSGELFF
d_call: TRBD1; j_call: TRBJ2-7; v_call: TRBV13; clone_size: .; cdr3_nt: TGTGCCAGCAGCTCGACAGGGGATATTAGCGACGAGCAGTACTTC; cdr3_aa: CASSSTGDISDEQYF
d_call: .; j_call: TRBJ1-1; v_call: TRBV7-9; clone_size: few; cdr3_nt: TGTGCCAGCAGCACGGGGGCGGGCAGGGGAGGGAACACTGAAGCTTTCTTT; cdr3_aa: CASSTGAGRGGNTEAFF
d_call: .; j_call: TRBJ2-7; v_call: TRBV7-9; clone_size: .; cdr3_nt: TGTGCCAGCGGCATAGGGGGGGACGAGCAGTACTTC; cdr3_aa: CASGIGGDEQYF
d_call: TRBD1; j_call: TRBJ1-5; v_call: TRBV19; clone_size: .; cdr3_nt: TGTGCCAGTAGTATGTGGCAGGGGGTGAATCAGCCCCAGCATTTT; cdr3_aa: CASSMWQGVNQPQHF
d_call: .; j_call: TRBJ1-1; v_call: TRBV14; clone_size: .; cdr3_nt: TGTGCCAGCAGCCAAGATCCAGGGTTCGAGGACACTGAAGCTTTCTTT; cdr3_aa: CASSQDPGFEDTEAFF
d_call: .; j_call: TRBJ1-2; v_call: TRBV5-6; clone_size: .; cdr3_nt: TGTGCCAGCAGCCCGGACAGCCACTATGGCTACACCTTC; cdr3_aa: CASSPDSHYGYTF
d_call: .; j_call: TRBJ1-4; v_call: TRBV18; clone_size: .; cdr3_nt: TGTGCCAGCTCACCCCTCCCGGATGAAAAACTGTTTTTT; cdr3_aa: CASSPLPDEKLFF
d_call: .; j_call: TRBJ2-5; v_call: TRBV7-7; clone_size: .; cdr3_nt: TGTGCTAGCAGCCTGAATCAGGACCCCCTCGGGACCCAGTACTTC; cdr3_aa: CASSLNQDPLGTQYF
d_call: .; j_call: TRBJ2-6; v_call: TRBV9; clone_size: .; cdr3_nt: TGTGCCAGCAGCGTAGGGGGGGGCCTTGTAACTGGGGCCAACGTCCTGACTTTC; cdr3_aa: CASSVGGGLVTGANVLTF
d_call: .; j_call: TRBJ2-7; v_call: TRBV5-1; clone_size: once; cdr3_nt: TGCGCCAGCAGCTCGGCGGGTTCTTCCTACGAGCAGTACTTC; cdr3_aa: CASSSAGSSYEQYF
d_call: .; j_call: TRBJ2-3; v_call: TRBV29-1; clone_size: .; cdr3_nt: TGCAGCGTTGATCACCTAGCCGAGCCCACAGATACGCAGTATTTT; cdr3_aa: CSVDHLAEPTDTQYF
d_call: .; j_call: TRBJ2-2; v_call: TRBV7-6; clone_size: .; cdr3_nt: TGTGCCAGCACCCTAACTGGGGGCAACACCGGGGAGCTGTTTTTT; cdr3_aa: CASTLTGGNTGELFF
d_call: .; j_call: TRBJ1-4; v_call: TRBV30; clone_size: .; cdr3_nt: TGTGCCTGTAAACTTGGCAGGGGTCTCGAAAAACTGTTTTTT; cdr3_aa: CACKLGRGLEKLFF
d_call: .; j_call: TRBJ2-3; v_call: TRBV2; clone_size: .; cdr3_nt: TGTGCCTCGCAAGGCGCGGATACGCAGTATTTT; cdr3_aa: CASQGADTQYF
d_call: .; j_call: TRBJ1-2; v_call: TRBV5-4; clone_size: .; cdr3_nt: TGTGCCAGCAGCTTAGGGCAAAACTATGGCTACACCTTC; cdr3_aa: CASSLGQNYGYTF
d_call: .; j_call: TRBJ2-5; v_call: TRBV1; clone_size: .; cdr3_nt: TGCACCAGCAGCCAAGTAGGGACTAGCGGGGGCCTGTACCAAGAGACCCAGTACTTC; cdr3_aa: CTSSQVGTSGGLYQETQYF
d_call: TRBD1; j_call: TRBJ2-7; v_call: TRBV5-4; clone_size: once; cdr3_nt: TGTGCCAGCAGCACCGGGACAGCCCCCGAGCAGTACTTC; cdr3_aa: CASSTGTAPEQYF
d_call: TRBD2; j_call: TRBJ2-3; v_call: TRBV18; clone_size: .; cdr3_nt: TGTGCCAGCTCACCGGGGACTAGCGGGACCACAGATACGCAGTATTTT; cdr3_aa: CASSPGTSGTTDTQYF
d_call: .; j_call: TRBJ2-1; v_call: TRBV4-1; clone_size: .; cdr3_nt: TGCGCCAGCAGCCACTGGGGTCGGTCCTACAATGAGCAGTTCTTC; cdr3_aa: CASSHWGRSYNEQFF
d_call: .; j_call: TRBJ2-5; v_call: TRBV5-1; clone_size: once; cdr3_nt: TGCGCCAGCAGCTCCCCGGGGGTCGAGACCCAGTACTTC; cdr3_aa: CASSSPGVETQYF
d_call: .; j_call: TRBJ2-3; v_call: TRBV2; clone_size: once; cdr3_nt: TGTGCCAGCATGAGGGGGGCGAACACAGATACGCAGTATTTT; cdr3_aa: CASMRGANTDTQYF
d_call: .; j_call: TRBJ2-1; v_call: TRBV7-7; clone_size: .; cdr3_nt: TGTGCTAGCAGCCCTTTAGCCAGGGTGGATGAGCAGTTCTTC; cdr3_aa: CASSPLARVDEQFF
d_call: .; j_call: TRBJ2-6; v_call: TRBV27; clone_size: .; cdr3_nt: TGTGCCAGCAGTTTTCGGAGCTCTGGGGCCAACGTCCTGACTTTC; cdr3_aa: CASSFRSSGANVLTF
d_call: .; j_call: TRBJ1-4; v_call: TRBV20-1; clone_size: .; cdr3_nt: TGCAGTGCTAGGCTCTCTGAAAAACTGTTTTTT; cdr3_aa: CSARLSEKLFF
d_call: TRBD2; j_call: TRBJ2-1; v_call: TRBV30; clone_size: .; cdr3_nt: TGTGCCTGGACACTAGCGATGAATTCCTACAATGAGCAGTTCTTC; cdr3_aa: CAWTLAMNSYNEQFF
d_call: .; j_call: TRBJ1-5; v_call: TRBV9; clone_size: .; cdr3_nt: TGTGCCAGCAGCCGAGGGGGCAATCAGCCCCAGCATTTT; cdr3_aa: CASSRGGNQPQHF
d_call: .; j_call: TRBJ2-7; v_call: TRBV4-1; clone_size: .; cdr3_nt: TGCGCCACCGGGACACCAAGCTCCTACGAGCAGTACTTC; cdr3_aa: CATGTPSSYEQYF
d_call: TRBD1; j_call: TRBJ1-6; v_call: TRBV9; clone_size: .; cdr3_nt: TGTGCCAGCAGCGTAGTGGAAGACAGGGCTAATTCACCCCTCCACTTT; cdr3_aa: CASSVVEDRANSPLHF
d_call: .; j_call: TRBJ1-5; v_call: TRBV6-5; clone_size: .; cdr3_nt: TGTGCCAGCGGGGGAGGGAATGGCGAGCCCCAGCATTTT; cdr3_aa: CASGGGNGEPQHF
d_call: .; j_call: TRBJ2-1; v_call: TRBV2; clone_size: .; cdr3_nt: TGTGCCAGCCTGCCCGGGACTTGGCAGTTCTTC; cdr3_aa: CASLPGTWQFF
d_call: .; j_call: TRBJ2-5; v_call: TRBV19; clone_size: medium-sized; cdr3_nt: TGTGCCAGTAGTATGCCGCCAGAACAAGAGACCCAGTACTTC; cdr3_aa: CASSMPPEQETQYF
d_call: .; j_call: TRBJ2-3; v_call: TRBV5-4; clone_size: .; cdr3_nt: TGTGCCAGCACCCTCGGCTCAGATACGCAGTATTTT; cdr3_aa: CASTLGSDTQYF
d_call: .; j_call: TRBJ1-5; v_call: TRBV4-2; clone_size: .; cdr3_nt: TGTGCCAGCAGCCAAGAGAGGGGCCAGCCCCAGCATTTT; cdr3_aa: CASSQERGQPQHF
d_call: .; j_call: TRBJ1-2; v_call: TRBV6-5; clone_size: .; cdr3_nt: TGTGCCAGCAGTTACTCGGGACCTTCCTATGGCTACACCTTC; cdr3_aa: CASSYSGPSYGYTF
d_call: TRBD2; j_call: TRBJ2-1; v_call: TRBV5-1; clone_size: .; cdr3_nt: TGCGCCAGCAGCTTACTAGCGGGGGATAACAATGAGCAGTTCTTC; cdr3_aa: CASSLLAGDNNEQFF
d_call: .; j_call: TRBJ2-3; v_call: TRBV7-9; clone_size: .; cdr3_nt: TGTGCCAGCAGCTTAGCGCGGTTCGGGGGGCGCCGAGAGGATACGCAGTATTTT; cdr3_aa: CASSLARFGGRREDTQYF
d_call: .; j_call: TRBJ1-5; v_call: TRBV10-1; clone_size: .; cdr3_nt: TGCGCCAGACGCCGACGAACAGAACCCCTCGGCCTTCTTCAGCCCCAGCATTTT; cdr3_aa: CARRRRTEPLGLLQPQHF
d_call: .; j_call: TRBJ1-1; v_call: TRBV14; clone_size: .; cdr3_nt: TGTGCCAGCAGCTCCGGACTATTGGGGGTAGCTTTCTTT; cdr3_aa: CASSSGLLGVAFF
d_call: .; j_call: TRBJ2-3; v_call: TRBV2; clone_size: .; cdr3_nt: TGTGCCAGCAGTGTACCGGACACAGATACGCAGTATTTT; cdr3_aa: CASSVPDTDTQYF
d_call: TRBD1; j_call: TRBJ1-6; v_call: TRBV30; clone_size: once; cdr3_nt: TGTGCCTGGAATTACAGGGGGTTTAATTCACCCCTCCACTTT; cdr3_aa: CAWNYRGFNSPLHF
d_call: TRBD1; j_call: TRBJ1-2; v_call: TRBV6-1; clone_size: .; cdr3_nt: TGTGCCAGCAATACCGGGACAGCTAACTATGGCTACACCTTC; cdr3_aa: CASNTGTANYGYTF
d_call: TRBD2; j_call: TRBJ2-3; v_call: TRBV5-1; clone_size: .; cdr3_nt: TGCGCCAGCAGCCCGGGGACTAGCGGACCAACAGATACGCAGTATTTT; cdr3_aa: CASSPGTSGPTDTQYF